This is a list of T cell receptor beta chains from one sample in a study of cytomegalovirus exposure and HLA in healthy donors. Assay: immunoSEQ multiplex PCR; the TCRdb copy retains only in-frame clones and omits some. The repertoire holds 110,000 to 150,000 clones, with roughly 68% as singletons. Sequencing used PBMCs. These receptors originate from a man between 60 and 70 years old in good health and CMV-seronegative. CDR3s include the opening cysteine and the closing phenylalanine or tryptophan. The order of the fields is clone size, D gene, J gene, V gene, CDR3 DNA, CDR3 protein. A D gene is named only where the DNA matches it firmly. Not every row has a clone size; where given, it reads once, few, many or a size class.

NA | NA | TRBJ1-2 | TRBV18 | TGTGCCAGCTCACCGACAGTTACTAACTATGGCTACACCTTC | CASSPTVTNYGYTF
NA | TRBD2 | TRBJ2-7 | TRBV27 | TGTGCCAGCAGCCCACTAGCGGCTATCTACGAGCAGTACTTC | CASSPLAAIYEQYF
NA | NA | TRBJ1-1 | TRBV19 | TGTGCCAGTAGTATAGATCCAGGGGTCGAGAACACTGAAGCTTTCTTT | CASSIDPGVENTEAFF
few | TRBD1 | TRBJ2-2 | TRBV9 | TGTGCCAGCAGCGTTATGACAGGGTTTACCGGGGAGCTGTTTTTT | CASSVMTGFTGELFF
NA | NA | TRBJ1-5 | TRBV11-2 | TGTGCCAGCAGCTTAGGAATGGAGGAGCCCCAGCATTTT | CASSLGMEEPQHF
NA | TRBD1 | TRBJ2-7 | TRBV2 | TGTGCCAGCAGGCCCGGGACAGGTTACGAGCAGTACTTC | CASRPGTGYEQYF
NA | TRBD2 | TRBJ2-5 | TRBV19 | TGTGCCAGTAGCGCTAGCGGGAGGACGGGGACCCAGTACTTC | CASSASGRTGTQYF
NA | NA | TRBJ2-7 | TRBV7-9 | TGTGCCAGCAGCTTCCCTCGGACAGAAGGCTACGAGCAGTACTTC | CASSFPRTEGYEQYF
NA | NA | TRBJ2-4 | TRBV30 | TGTGCCTGGAGTAACCCGTCCCAGGCCAAAAACATTCAGTACTTC | CAWSNPSQAKNIQYF
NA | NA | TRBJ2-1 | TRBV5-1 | TGCGCCAGCAGCCGTACGAGCGGAGGTCCGGGTGAGCAGTTCTTC | CASSRTSGGPGEQFF
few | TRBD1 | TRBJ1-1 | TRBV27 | TGTGCCAGCTCAACACCCAGGGGGGCGAACACTGAAGCTTTCTTT | CASSTPRGANTEAFF
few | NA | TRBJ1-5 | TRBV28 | TGTGCCAGCAGTCCCGCGGGGAGCAATCAGCCCCAGCATTTT | CASSPAGSNQPQHF
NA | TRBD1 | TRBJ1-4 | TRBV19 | TGTGCCAGTAGTGTCCTAAGGACAGGGGGAAGTGAAAAACTGTTTTTT | CASSVLRTGGSEKLFF
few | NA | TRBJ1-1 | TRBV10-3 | TGTGCCATCAGTGAGGTGGCGAACACTGAAGCTTTCTTT | CAISEVANTEAFF
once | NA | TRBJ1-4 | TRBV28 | TGTGCCAGCAGTTTCCAAACTGGAGCAACTAATGAAAAACTGTTTTTT | CASSFQTGATNEKLFF
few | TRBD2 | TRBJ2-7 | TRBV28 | TGTGCCAGCAGGCCAGGGACTAGCGGGAACTACGAGCAGTACTTC | CASRPGTSGNYEQYF
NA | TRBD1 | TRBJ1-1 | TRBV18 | TGTGCCAGCTCACCACCGGGTAGGGACAGGGGTACTGAAGCTTTCTTT | CASSPPGRDRGTEAFF
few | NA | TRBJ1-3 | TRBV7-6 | TGTGCCAGCAGCTTTCTTACAGGGTCGTCTGGAAACACCATATATTTT | CASSFLTGSSGNTIYF
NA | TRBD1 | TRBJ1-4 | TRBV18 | TGTGCCAGCTCACTCGGGACAGGGGGCGCGAGGAGACCTGAAAAACTGTTTTTT | CASSLGTGGARRPEKLFF
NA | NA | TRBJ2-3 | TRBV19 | TGTGCCAGTAGTATTGGGGCTAGAGGCACAGATACGCAGTATTTT | CASSIGARGTDTQYF
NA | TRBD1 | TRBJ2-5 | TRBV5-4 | TGTGCCAGCAGCTCCAAACAGGGGACGACGGAGACCCAGTACTTC | CASSSKQGTTETQYF
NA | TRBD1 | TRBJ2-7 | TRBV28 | TGTGCCAGCACCATAGGGGGCCTGTCCTCCTACGAGCAGTACTTC | CASTIGGLSSYEQYF
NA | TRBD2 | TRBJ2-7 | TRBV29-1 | TGCAGCGTTGAATACCGGACTAGCGACGAGCAGTACTTC | CSVEYRTSDEQYF
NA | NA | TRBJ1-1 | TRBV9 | TGTGCCAGCAGCGTAGTAAGGGGAAACACTGAAGCTTTCTTT | CASSVVRGNTEAFF
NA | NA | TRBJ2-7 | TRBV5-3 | TGTGCCAGAAGCTTGGCCAGGACCTACGAGCAGTACTTC | CARSLARTYEQYF
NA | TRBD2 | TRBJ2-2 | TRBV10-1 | TGCGCCAGCAGTGCGGGAGGGCCTATCGGGGAGCTGTTTTTT | CASSAGGPIGELFF
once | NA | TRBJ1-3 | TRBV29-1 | TGCAGCGTGTTCGACAGCTCTGGAAACACCATATATTTT | CSVFDSSGNTIYF